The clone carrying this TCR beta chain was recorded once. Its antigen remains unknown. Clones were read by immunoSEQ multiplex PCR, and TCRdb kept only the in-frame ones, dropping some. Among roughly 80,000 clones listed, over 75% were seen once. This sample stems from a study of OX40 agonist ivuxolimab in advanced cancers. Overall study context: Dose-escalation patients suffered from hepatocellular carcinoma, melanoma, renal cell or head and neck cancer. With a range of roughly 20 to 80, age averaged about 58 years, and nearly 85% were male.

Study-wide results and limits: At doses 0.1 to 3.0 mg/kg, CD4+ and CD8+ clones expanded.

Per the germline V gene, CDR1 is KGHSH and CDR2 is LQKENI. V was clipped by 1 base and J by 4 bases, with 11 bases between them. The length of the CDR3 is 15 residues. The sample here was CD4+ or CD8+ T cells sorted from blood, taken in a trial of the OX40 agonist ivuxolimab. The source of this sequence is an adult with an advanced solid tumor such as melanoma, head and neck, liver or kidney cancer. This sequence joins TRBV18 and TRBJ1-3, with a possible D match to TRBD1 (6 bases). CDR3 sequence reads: CASSPQGGEGNTIYF. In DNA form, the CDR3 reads TGTGCCAGCTCACCACAGGGGGGAGAAGGAAACACCATATATTTT.